The next 7 T cell receptor beta chains were all read from a single sample in a study of cytotoxic CD8 clonotypes in ibrutinib-treated CLL. Libraries were prepared by immunoSEQ multiplex PCR; TCRdb keeps only in-frame clonotypes and omits some of them. Among about 310,000 clones listed, 80% were seen once. This material consisted of PBMCs, taken before ibrutinib treatment. The receptor source for this set is a human donor with chronic lymphocytic leukemia.

The V call is TRBV9, the J call TRBJ2-3; D is uncertain. This CDR3 has 15 residues. The germline V gene has CDR1 SGDLS and CDR2 YYNGEE. Trimming pared 0 bases from V and 2 bases from J, leaving 10 bases between. This CDR3 is CASSVAGVPTDTQYF. The CDR3, as DNA: TGTGCCAGCAGCGTAGCCGGTGTCCCCACAGATACGCAGTATTTT.

The gene calls are TRBV9 and TRBJ1-2, with D perhaps TRBD1 (6 bases). This CDR3 region has 12 residues. V lost 3 bases and J 4 bases, leaving 7 bases between the germline ends. CDR1 is SGDLS, CDR2 YYNGEE, per germline. The CDR3 coding sequence is TGTGCCAGCAGCGCAGGGGTCTATGGCTACACCTTC. This codes for CASSAGVYGYTF.

Only a few counts were recorded for this clone. The chain joins TRBV10-3 to TRBJ1-5, with 8 bases fitting TRBD1. Germline CDR1 ENHRY, CDR2 SYGVKD. V lost 2 bases to trimming and J lost 6 bases; unmatched junction nucleotides: 9. The CDR3 consists of 16 residues. For the CDR3, the DNA is TGTGCCATCAGTGAGCGTCCAGGGGGCGACGGTCAGCCCCAGCATTTT. It codes for CAISERPGGDGQPQHF.

This CDR3 is CASSALMGTGNTEAFF. The CDR3 coding sequence is TGTGCCAGCAGTGCACTTATGGGGACAGGGAACACTGAAGCTTTCTTT. The chain carries TRBV27 and TRBJ1-1, with 8 bases aligning to TRBD1. V shed 5 bases and J 1 base; nucleotides not matched to a gene: 9. Germline-derived CDR1 and CDR2 are MNHEY and SMNVEV (reference sequence). There are 16 residues in the CDR3.

The CDR3 spells CSVVGGSEDTQYF. The CDR3, as DNA: TGCAGCGTTGTAGGGGGGTCTGAAGATACGCAGTATTTT. The chain has TRBV29-1 and TRBJ2-3, with D possibly called TRBD1 or TRBD2 (6 bases each). Germline V gene lookup returns CDR1 SQVTM and CDR2 ANQGSEA. CDR3 length equals 13 residues. Trimming left V 4 bases short and J 5 bases short, with 13 bases between.

This clone was detected only once. The chain recombines TRBV6-5 with TRBJ2-5; 16 bases line up with TRBD2. The CDR3 has 13 amino acids. CDR1 and CDR2 from the germline V gene are MNHEY and SVGAGI. V lost 10 bases and J lost 5; bases outside the gene matches: 1. CDR3 nucleotides: TGTGCCACGGGACTAGCGGGAGGGGAGACCCAGTACTTC. Translated: CATGLAGGETQYF.

This rearrangement joins TRBV30 to TRBJ1-3; weak D call: TRBD1 (5 bases). CDR1 GTSNPN and CDR2 SVGIG come from the germline V gene (reference sequence). V was trimmed by 2 bases and J by 4 bases, leaving 12 bases between them. The CDR3 extends over 14 amino acids. The CDR3 region is CAWSLGLAGNTIYF. The CDR3 bases are TGTGCCTGGAGTCTGGGGCTCGCAGGAAACACCATATATTTT. Full variable domain (outside the CDR3, taken from reference TRBV30 and TRBJ1-3): SQTIHQWPATLVQPVGSPLSLECTVEGTSNPNLYWYRQAAGRGLQLLFYSVGIGQISSEVPQNLSASRPQDRQFILSSKKLLLSDSGFYLCAWSLGLAGNTIYFGEGSWLTVV.